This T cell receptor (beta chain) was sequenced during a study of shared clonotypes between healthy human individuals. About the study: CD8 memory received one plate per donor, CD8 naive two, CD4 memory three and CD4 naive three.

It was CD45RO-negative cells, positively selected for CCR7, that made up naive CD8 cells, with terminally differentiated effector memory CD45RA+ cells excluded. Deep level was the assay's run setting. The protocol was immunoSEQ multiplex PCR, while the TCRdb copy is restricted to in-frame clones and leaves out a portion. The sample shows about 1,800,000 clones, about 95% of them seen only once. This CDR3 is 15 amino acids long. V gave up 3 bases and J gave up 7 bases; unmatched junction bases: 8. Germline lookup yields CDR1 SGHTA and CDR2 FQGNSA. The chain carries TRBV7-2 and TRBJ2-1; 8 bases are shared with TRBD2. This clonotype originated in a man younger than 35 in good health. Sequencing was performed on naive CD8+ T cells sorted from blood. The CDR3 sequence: CASSLGWTSRNEQFF. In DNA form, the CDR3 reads TGTGCCAGCAGCTTGGGTTGGACTAGCCGGAATGAGCAGTTCTTC.